This record looks at one T cell receptor (beta chain) sequence and its context. This sample was included in a study of blood T cell repertoires in COVID-19. Overall study: COVID-19 samples, acute and convalescent, were from the United States, Italy and Spain. The analysed material was cDNA or gDNA that came from T cells, B-cell-depleted T cells, or PBMCs.

This table comes from immunoSEQ multiplex PCR, and its TCRdb copy is limited to in-frame clones, with some not included. The repertoire holds about 190,000 clones, with 80% to 90% as singletons. V lost 1 base and J 5 bases, leaving 19 bases between the germline ends. The V gene's germline CDR1 is SEHNR and CDR2 FQNEAQ (reference sequence). This CDR3 contains 17 residues. The receptor comes from a man younger than 40 with active or convalescent COVID-19. The sample taken for sequencing was peripheral blood. The chain recombines TRBV7-9 with TRBJ2-3; a weak D match, TRBD2 (5 bases). CDR3 DNA: TGTGCCAGCAGCTTAGGCCCGGGCCGCGGAGGCGGAGATACGCAGTATTTT. It translates to CASSLGPGRGGGDTQYF.